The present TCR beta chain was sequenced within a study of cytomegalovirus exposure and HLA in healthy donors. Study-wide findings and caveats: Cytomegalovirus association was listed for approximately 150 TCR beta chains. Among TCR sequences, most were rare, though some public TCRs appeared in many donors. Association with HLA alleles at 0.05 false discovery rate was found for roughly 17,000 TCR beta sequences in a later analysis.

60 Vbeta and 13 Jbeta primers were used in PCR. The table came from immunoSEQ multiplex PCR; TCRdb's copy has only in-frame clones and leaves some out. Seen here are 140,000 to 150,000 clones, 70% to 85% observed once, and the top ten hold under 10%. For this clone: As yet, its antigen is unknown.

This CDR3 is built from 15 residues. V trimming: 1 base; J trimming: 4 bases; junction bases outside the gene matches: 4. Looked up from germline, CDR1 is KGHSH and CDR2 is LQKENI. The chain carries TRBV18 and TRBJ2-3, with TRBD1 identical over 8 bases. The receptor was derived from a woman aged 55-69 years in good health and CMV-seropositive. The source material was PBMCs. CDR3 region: CASSPRAGGADTQYF. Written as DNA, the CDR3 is TGTGCCAGCTCACCACGGGCAGGGGGCGCAGATACGCAGTATTTT.